The 5 T cell receptor beta chains given below trace back to one sample, sequenced in a study of T cells after posttransplantation cyclophosphamide. The repertoire was sequenced with immunoSEQ multiplex PCR; TCRdb's copy has only in-frame clones and lacks some. The table shows tens of thousands of clones, with 86% occurring only once. The material sequenced was PBMCs. The receptor set was obtained from a woman aged 60-75 years with a blood cancer, CMV-positive, and with a related stem cell donor.

V and J are TRBV29-1 and TRBJ2-1, with TRBD2 matching 11 bases. The V gene's germline CDR1 is SQVTM and CDR2 ANQGSEA. This CDR3 is built from 16 residues. V was clipped by 7 bases and J by 6 bases; unmatched bases: 14. The DNA for the CDR3 is TGCAGCGCTCCGACTAGCGGGACTGGCCGCTTCAATGAGCAGTTCTTC. Encoded protein: CSAPTSGTGRFNEQFF.

This clone was observed once. The chain employs TRBV5-4 and TRBJ2-3, with no clear D. Deletions cut 2 bases from V and 2 bases from J, with 12 bases between. This CDR3 region has 15 residues. Per germline, CDR1 SGHNT and CDR2 YYREEE (reference sequence). The CDR3 nucleotides read TGTGCCAGCAGCTTTCGCTTGCGGAACACAGATACGCAGTATTTT. Translated: CASSFRLRNTDTQYF. The variable domain in full, completed from reference TRBV5-4 and TRBJ2-3, reads ETGVTQSPTHLIKTRGQQVTLRCSSQSGHNTVSWYQQALGQGPQFIFQYYREEENGRGNFPPRFSGLQFPNYSSELNVNALELDDSALYLCASSFRLRNTDTQYFGPGTRLTVL.

The chain has TRBV29-1 and TRBJ2-1, with D possibly TRBD2 on 6 matching bases. CDR1 and CDR2 from the germline V gene are SQVTM and ANQGSEA. Between the trimmed V and J ends, which lost 6 bases and 0 bases, there was a span of 15 bases. The CDR3 length is 15 residues. The CDR3 spells CSVAGGLSSYNEQFF. Here the CDR3 DNA reads TGCAGCGTGGCCGGGGGACTTAGCTCCTACAATGAGCAGTTCTTC.

This chain connects TRBV5-5 to TRBJ1-4; maybe TRBD1 (5 bases). Germline V CDR1 and CDR2: SGHKS, YYEKEE (reference sequence). Deletions cut 1 base from V and 8 bases from J, with 12 bases between. The CDR3 totals 14 residues. CDR3 nucleotide sequence: TGTGCCAGCAGCTTGTACCAGGGTGGAGAAAAACTGTTTTTT. Protein product: CASSLYQGGEKLFF.

A few counts support this clone. The chain uses TRBV4-1 and TRBJ2-7; TRBD2 matches at 9 bases. CDR1 and CDR2 (germline): MGHRA, YSYEKL. This CDR3 is 16 amino acids long. The J segment lost 9 bases and the V segment lost 0 bases, leaving 12 bases of the junction unmatched. DNA for the CDR3: TGCGCCAGCAGCCAAGATTTACTAGCGGGCTTTCTTGGGCAGTACTTC. Translating it yields CASSQDLLAGFLGQYF.